This paragraph reports one T cell receptor (beta chain). Its specificity is not known. Germline and junction disagree at one end, which may indicate a read error. Sample-barcoded 5' priming and a J-beta primer mix drove a second PCR of about 6 to 12 cycles. Each cDNA molecule, via a template-switch adaptor with 12 random nucleotides, was tagged. No fewer than 2.5 million CDR3-containing paired-end reads came from each sample. TCRdb passed the 5' RACE reads through MiXCR, listing each CDR3 protein once. The sample lists over a million distinct CDR3 sequences; 45% were seen once. The sample is drawn from a study of blood T cells in healthy people across ages. General study points: Per million T cells, TCR beta diversity dropped roughly linearly as age increased.

Germline CDR1 is SEHNR and CDR2 is FQNEAQ (reference sequence). This CDR3 comprises 18 residues. The sequence was obtained from a woman aged 60-70 years in good health. J is TRBJ2-3 and V is TRBV7-9, with TRBD2 as a possible D gene (5 bases). The material sequenced was blood. CDR3 region: CASSPFGGWASSTDAQYF. CDR3 DNA sequence: TGTGCCAGCAGCCCCTTCGGCGGCTGGGCCTCTAGCACAGATGCGCAGTATTTT.